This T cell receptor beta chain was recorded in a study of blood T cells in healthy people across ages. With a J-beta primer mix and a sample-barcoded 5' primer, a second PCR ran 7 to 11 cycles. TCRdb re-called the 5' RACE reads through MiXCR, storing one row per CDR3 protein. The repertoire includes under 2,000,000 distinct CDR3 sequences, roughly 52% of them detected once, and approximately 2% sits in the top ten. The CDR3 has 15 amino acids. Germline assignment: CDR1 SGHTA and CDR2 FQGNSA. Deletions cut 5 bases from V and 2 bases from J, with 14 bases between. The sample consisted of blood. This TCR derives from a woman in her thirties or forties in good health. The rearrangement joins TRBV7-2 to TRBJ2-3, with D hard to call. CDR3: CASSPGRITTDTQYF. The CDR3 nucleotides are TGTGCCAGCAGCCCCGGACGTATAACCACAGATACGCAGTATTTT. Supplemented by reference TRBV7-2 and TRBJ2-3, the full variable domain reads GAGVSQSPSNKVTEKGKDVELRCDPISGHTALYWYRQSLGQGLEFLIYFQGNSAPDKSGLPSDRFSAERTGGSVSTLTIQRTQQEDSAVYLCASSPGRITTDTQYFGPGTRLTVL.